This T cell receptor (beta chain) emerged from a study of blood T cell repertoires in COVID-19 (TCRdb year 2020). At the level of the whole study: The collaborator samples originated in the United States, Italy and Spain and spanned the acute and convalescent phases of COVID-19. The material from the prospective study consisted of cDNA or gDNA derived from T cells, B-cell-depleted T cells, or PBMCs. Deeply sampled blood TCRbeta repertoires from subjects exposed to, actively infected with, or recovered from COVID-19 were included in the dataset. The repertoires were released in a freely available public database meant as a resource for research on the immune response to SARS-CoV-2. Samples were obtained from the ongoing ImmuneRACE study (first 160 participants) and from roughly 1,300 subjects provided by 6 global collaborators. The sample metadata nearly always contained a de-identified subject ID, COVID-19 status, age in years and sex. Where available, HLA class I and class II types were taken from metadata supplied by the sample provider and were not determined by assay-based typing.

Summary of the overall study and its limitations: How much clinical and demographic metadata was included differed by source and by participant, and the metadata was provided uncurated.

The collaborating institutions used their own protocols to collect whole blood in K2EDTA tubes. Collaborator samples were shipped for TCRbeta analysis as frozen whole blood, isolated PBMCs, or DNA extracted from either sample type. Taken from cysteine to phenylalanine, the CDR3 has 14 residues. Only CDR3 DNA is held: 42 bases, read in frame from base 1. Reading the germline V gene gives CDR1 ENHRY and CDR2 SYGVKD. At the junction V is shortened by 5 bases and J by 8 bases; bases outside the gene matches: 10. Note on this clone: This clone's antigen is unknown. No base quality values were provided; no much bigger clone lies one nucleotide off.

TCRbeta CDR3 regions were amplified from genomic DNA by means of the immunoSEQ Assay, a bias-controlled multiplex PCR. The authors' pipeline ran thus. The number of nucleated cells in each sample was estimated by amplification of reference gene primers within the assay. To quantify the absolute abundance of each unique TCRbeta CDR3 rearrangement, sequence reads were collapsed and filtered. For each sample, productive Simpson clonality was calculated as the square root of Simpson's diversity index across productive rearrangements. Imported from immuneACCESS, the table was reduced by TCRdb to in-frame sequences with V and J called. These copies leave out some clones; in studies compared against another copy, an unresolved V gene accounts for under half, and the cause of the remainder is not known. V, J and clone size are taken as reported in that table, and D and trimming were inferred from the DNA itself. A total of roughly 80,000 clones appear in this sample, about 84% of them only once. The top ten clones comprise around 13% of the sample.

The rearranged segments are TRBV10-3 and TRBJ1-2; TRBD1 fits 8 bases in the junction. This TCR was recovered from a human donor in a cohort sampled during active COVID-19. The sample consisted of peripheral blood. The sequenced DNA is TGTGCCATCAGTTATGGACAGGGAACGGAAGGCTACACCTTC. Its translation reads: CAISYGQGTEGYTF.